The table lists the clone carrying this T cell receptor (beta chain) with a few counts. Its antigen is not known. V was clipped by 4 bases and J by 1 base, with 8 bases between them. Germline lookup yields CDR1 SGHRS and CDR2 YFSETQ. This CDR3 contains 13 residues. Sorting with CD45RO/CCR7/CD25/CD127/CD95/CD27 yielded naive, central memory, regulatory and stem-like memory CD4+ cells. These data are taken from a study of beta chain features in type 1 diabetes. Study observations and caveats: Resolution of whether HLA type affects TCRB rearrangement was not achieved here. In every one of the four CD4+ subsets, TCRB CDR3s were moderately but significantly shorter in Type 1 diabetes patients.

The whole isolated RNA underwent reverse transcription, so sequencing captured expressed TCRB transcripts. Sequenced naive, central memory and regulatory T cell samples produced an average of about 3.57 million reads. Profiling relied on immunoSEQ multiplex PCR, and the TCRdb table lists in-frame clones only, not all of them. The data hold 200,000 to 300,000 clones, with approximately 11% observed a single time. The sequenced material came from naive CD4+ T cells from blood. This receptor was taken from a young man with type 1 diabetes. The genes are TRBV5-1 and TRBJ1-1; D remains ambiguous. CDR3 in DNA: TGCGCCAGCAGCCTCTCGTCGAACACTGAAGCTTTCTTT. Translation gives CASSLSSNTEAFF.